The clone carrying this TCR beta chain showed up many times. TCRdb fed the RT-PCR reads into MiXCR, producing one record per CDR3 protein. In the table there are approximately 20,000 distinct CDR3 sequences, less than 5% of which are singletons. The data were taken from a study of patients and donors after allogeneic stem cell transplantation. CDR3 length: 19 amino acids. Between the trimmed V and J ends, which lost 5 bases and 0 bases, there was a span of 23 bases. CDR1 and CDR2 from the germline V gene are SGHVS and FQNEAQ. The chain is built from TRBV7-8 and TRBJ2-1; maybe TRBD1 (5 bases). This TCR was recovered from a human donor who was either an allogeneic HSCT recipient or a stem cell or donor lymphocyte infusion donor (not recorded which). It is not recorded whose cells these are; they may come from a transplant donor. Specimen: blood, either unsorted or a sorted T cell fraction (not recorded which). CDR3 coding DNA: TGTGCCAGCAGCCCATCAGGGCACCTGAAACGGTTCTCCTACAATGAGCAGTTCTTC. It encodes CASSPSGHLKRFSYNEQFF.